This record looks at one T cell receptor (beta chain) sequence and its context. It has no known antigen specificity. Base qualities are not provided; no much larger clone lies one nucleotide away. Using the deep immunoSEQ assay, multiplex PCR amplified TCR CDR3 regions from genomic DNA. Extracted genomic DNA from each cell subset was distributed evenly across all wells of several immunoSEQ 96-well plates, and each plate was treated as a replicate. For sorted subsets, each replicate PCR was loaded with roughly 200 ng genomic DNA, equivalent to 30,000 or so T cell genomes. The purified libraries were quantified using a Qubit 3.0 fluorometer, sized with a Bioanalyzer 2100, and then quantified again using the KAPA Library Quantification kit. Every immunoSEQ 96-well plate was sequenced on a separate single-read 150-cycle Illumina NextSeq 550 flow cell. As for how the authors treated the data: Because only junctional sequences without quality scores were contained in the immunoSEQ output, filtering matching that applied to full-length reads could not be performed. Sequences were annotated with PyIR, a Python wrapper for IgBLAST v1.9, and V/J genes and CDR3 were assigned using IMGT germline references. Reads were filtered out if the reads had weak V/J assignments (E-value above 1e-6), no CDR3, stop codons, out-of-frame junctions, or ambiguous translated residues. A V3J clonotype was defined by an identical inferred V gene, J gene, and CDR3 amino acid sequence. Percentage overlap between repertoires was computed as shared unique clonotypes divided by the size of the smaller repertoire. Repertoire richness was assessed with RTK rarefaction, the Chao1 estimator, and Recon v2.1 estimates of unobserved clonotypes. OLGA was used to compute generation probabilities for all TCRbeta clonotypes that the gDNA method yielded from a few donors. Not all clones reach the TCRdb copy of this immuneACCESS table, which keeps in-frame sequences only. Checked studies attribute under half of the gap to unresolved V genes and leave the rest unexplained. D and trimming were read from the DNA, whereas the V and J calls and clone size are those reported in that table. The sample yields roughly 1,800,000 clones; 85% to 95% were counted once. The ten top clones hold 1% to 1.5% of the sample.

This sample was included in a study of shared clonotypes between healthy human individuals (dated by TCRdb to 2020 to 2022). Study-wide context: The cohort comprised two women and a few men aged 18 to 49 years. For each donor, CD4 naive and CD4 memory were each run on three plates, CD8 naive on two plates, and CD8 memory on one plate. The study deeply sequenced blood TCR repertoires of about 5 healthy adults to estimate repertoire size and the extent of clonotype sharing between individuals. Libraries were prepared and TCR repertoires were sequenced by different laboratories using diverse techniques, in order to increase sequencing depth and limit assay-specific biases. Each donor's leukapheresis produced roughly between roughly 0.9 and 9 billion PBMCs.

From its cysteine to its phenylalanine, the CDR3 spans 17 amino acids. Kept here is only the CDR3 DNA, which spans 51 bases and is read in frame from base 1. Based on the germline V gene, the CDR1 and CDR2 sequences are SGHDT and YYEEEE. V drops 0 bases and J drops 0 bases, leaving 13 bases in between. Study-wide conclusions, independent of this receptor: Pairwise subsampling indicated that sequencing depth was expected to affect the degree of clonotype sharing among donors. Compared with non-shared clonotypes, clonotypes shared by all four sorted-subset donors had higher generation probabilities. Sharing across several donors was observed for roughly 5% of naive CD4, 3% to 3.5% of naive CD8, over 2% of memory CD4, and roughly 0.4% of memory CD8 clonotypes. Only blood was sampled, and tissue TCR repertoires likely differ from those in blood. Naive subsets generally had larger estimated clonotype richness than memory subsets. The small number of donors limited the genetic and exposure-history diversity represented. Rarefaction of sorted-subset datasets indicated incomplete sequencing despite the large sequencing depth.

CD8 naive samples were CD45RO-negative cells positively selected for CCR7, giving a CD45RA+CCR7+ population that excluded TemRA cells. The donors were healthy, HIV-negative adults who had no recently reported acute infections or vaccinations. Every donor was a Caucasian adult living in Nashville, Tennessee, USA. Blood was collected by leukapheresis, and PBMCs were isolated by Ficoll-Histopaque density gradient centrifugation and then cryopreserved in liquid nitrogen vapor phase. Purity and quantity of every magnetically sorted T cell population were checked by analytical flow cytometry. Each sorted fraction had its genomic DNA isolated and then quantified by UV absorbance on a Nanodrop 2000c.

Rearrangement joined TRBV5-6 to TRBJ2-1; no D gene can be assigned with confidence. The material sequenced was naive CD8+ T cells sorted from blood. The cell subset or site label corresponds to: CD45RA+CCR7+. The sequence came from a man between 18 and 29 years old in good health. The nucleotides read TGTGCCAGCAGCTTGGCCCTCGACGGTAGCTCCTACAATGAGCAGTTCTTC. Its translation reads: CASSLALDGSSYNEQFF.